This paragraph reports one T cell receptor (beta chain). The antigen is undetermined. PCR employed 60 Vbeta and 13 Jbeta primers. Assay used: immunoSEQ multiplex PCR; TCRdb lists only in-frame clones, some missing. The sample carries 130,000 to 150,000 clones, over 65% recorded once. The sample originates from a study of cytomegalovirus exposure and HLA in healthy donors. Study overall: Counted in an early data release were 65 million to 100 million unique TCRs from HLA-typed donors. General study findings and limits: Earlier analysis yielded a pattern in which most TCR beta V segments were productive about 90% or about 30% of the time.

Germline V gives CDR1 SGHTA, CDR2 FQGNSA. V was clipped by 6 bases and J by 0 bases; unmatched bases: 7. This CDR3 has 16 residues. The rearrangement links TRBV7-2 to TRBJ2-1; 8 nucleotides match TRBD2. This TCR was sampled from a man aged 18 to 35 in good health and CMV-seropositive. The sequenced sample was PBMCs. The CDR3 protein is CASRLSGASSYNEQFF. In nucleotides, the CDR3 is TGTGCCAGCAGACTTAGCGGGGCTAGCTCCTACAATGAGCAGTTCTTC.